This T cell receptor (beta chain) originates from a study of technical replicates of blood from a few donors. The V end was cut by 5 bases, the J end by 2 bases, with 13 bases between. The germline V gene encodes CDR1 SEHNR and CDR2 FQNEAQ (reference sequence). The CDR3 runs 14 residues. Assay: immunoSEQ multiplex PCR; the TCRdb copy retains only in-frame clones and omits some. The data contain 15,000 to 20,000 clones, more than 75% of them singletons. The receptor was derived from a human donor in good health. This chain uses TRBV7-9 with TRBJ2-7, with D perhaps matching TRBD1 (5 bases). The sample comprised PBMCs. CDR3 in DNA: TGTGCCAGCAGCCACCGGACAAGCCCCTACGAGCAGTACTTC. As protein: CASSHRTSPYEQYF.